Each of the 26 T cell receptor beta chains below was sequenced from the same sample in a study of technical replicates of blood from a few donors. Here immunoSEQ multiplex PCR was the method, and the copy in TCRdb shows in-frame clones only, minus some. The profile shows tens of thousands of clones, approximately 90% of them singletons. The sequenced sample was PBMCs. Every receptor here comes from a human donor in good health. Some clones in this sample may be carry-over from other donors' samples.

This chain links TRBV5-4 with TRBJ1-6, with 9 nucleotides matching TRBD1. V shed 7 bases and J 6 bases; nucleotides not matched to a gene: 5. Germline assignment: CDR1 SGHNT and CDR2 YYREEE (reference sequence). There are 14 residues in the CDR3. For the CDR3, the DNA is TGTGCCAGCGGACGGACAGGGGTTAATTCACCCCTCCACTTT. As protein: CASGRTGVNSPLHF.

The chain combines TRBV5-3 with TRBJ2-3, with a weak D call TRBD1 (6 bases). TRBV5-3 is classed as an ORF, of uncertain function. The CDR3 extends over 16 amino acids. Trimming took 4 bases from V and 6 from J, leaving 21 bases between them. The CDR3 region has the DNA TGTGCCAGAAGCCGGGAAGGCAGGGGTAATATTGATACGCAGTATTTT. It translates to CARSREGRGNIDTQYF.

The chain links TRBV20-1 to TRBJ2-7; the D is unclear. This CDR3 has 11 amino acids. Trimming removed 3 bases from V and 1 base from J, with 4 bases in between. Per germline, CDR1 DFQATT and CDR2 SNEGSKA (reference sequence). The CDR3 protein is CSARSSYEQYF. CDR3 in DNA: TGCAGTGCTAGGAGTTCCTACGAGCAGTACTTC.

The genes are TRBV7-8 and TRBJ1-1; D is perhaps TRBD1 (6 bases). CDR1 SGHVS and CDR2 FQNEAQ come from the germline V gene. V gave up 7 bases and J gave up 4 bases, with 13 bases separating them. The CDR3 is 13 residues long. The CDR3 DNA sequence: TGTGCCAGCACCCCTGAGGGGGTCACTGAAGCTTTCTTT. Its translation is CASTPEGVTEAFF.

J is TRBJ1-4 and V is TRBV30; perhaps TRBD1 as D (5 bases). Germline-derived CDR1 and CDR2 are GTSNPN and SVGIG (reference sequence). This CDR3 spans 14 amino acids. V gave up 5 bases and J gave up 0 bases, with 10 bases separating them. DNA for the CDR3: TGTGCCTGGGAGCAGGGTGCAACTAATGAAAAACTGTTTTTT. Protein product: CAWEQGATNEKLFF.

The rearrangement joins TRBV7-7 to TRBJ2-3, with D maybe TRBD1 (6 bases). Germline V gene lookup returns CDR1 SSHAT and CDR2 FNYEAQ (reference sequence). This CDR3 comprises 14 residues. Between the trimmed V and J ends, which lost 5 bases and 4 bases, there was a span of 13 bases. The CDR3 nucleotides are TGTGCCAGCAGCCCGAGAGGGGGTTCAGATACGCAGTATTTT. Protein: CASSPRGGSDTQYF.

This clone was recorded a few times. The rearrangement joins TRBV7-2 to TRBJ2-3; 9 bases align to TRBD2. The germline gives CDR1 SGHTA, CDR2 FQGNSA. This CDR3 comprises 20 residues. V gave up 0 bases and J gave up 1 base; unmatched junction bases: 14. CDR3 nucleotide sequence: TGTGCCAGCAGCTTAGCGGTGGGGGGAAAGCGGGGGGTACGCACAGATACGCAGTATTTT. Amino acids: CASSLAVGGKRGVRTDTQYF. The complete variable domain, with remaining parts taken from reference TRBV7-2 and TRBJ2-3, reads GAGVSQSPSNKVTEKGKDVELRCDPISGHTALYWYRQSLGQGLEFLIYFQGNSAPDKSGLPSDRFSAERTGGSVSTLTIQRTQQEDSAVYLCASSLAVGGKRGVRTDTQYFGPGTRLTVL.

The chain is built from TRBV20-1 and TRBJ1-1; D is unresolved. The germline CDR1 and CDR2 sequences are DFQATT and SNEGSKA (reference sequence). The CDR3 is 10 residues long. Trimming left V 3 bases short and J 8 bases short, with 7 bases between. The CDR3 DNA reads TGCAGTGCTAGGGAGCACGAAGCTTTCTTT. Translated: CSAREHEAFF.

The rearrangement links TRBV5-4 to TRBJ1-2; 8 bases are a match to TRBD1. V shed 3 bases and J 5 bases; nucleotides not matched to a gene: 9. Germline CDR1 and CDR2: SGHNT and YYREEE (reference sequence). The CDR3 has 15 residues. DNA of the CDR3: TGTGCCAGCAGCTCAGACAGGGGCCAAAAATATGGCTACACCTTC. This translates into CASSSDRGQKYGYTF. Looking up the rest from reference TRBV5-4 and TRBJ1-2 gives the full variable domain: ETGVTQSPTHLIKTRGQQVTLRCSSQSGHNTVSWYQQALGQGPQFIFQYYREEENGRGNFPPRFSGLQFPNYSSELNVNALELDDSALYLCASSSDRGQKYGYTFGSGTRLTVV.

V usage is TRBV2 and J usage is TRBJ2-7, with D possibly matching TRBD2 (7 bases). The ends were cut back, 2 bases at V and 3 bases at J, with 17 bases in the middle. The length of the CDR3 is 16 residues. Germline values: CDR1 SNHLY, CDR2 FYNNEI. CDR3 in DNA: TGTGCCAGCAGTGAACGACTAGCTGGGGGCCTCTACGAGCAGTACTTC. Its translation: CASSERLAGGLYEQYF.

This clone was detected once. As DNA, the CDR3 is TGTGCCAGCAGCCCCGGGACTAGCTCCTACGAGCAGTACTTC. It is translated as CASSPGTSSYEQYF. This chain connects TRBV7-2 to TRBJ2-7, with TRBD2 identical over 8 bases. Per germline, CDR1 SGHTA and CDR2 FQGNSA. J gave up 0 bases and V 5 bases, and 3 bases lay outside the gene matches. The CDR3 sequence is 14 residues long.

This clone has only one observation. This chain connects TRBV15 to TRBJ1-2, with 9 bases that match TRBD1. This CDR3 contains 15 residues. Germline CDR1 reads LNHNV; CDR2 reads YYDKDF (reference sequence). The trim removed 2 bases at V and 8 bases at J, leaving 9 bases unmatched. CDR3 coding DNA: TGTGCCACCAGCAGATCCGGGACAGGGAAAGGAGGCTACACCTTC. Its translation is CATSRSGTGKGGYTF.

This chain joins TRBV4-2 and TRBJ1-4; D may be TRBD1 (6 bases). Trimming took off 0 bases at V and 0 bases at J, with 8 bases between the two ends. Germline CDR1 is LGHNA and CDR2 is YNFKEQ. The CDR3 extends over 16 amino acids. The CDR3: CASSQEPGATNEKLFF. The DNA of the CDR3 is TGTGCCAGCAGCCAAGAACCAGGGGCAACTAATGAAAAACTGTTTTTT.

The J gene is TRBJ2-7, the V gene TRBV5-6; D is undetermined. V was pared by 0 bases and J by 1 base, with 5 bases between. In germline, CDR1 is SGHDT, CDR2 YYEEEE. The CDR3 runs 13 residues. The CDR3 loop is CASSLAVSYEQYF. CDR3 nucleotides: TGTGCCAGCAGCTTGGCAGTATCCTACGAGCAGTACTTC.

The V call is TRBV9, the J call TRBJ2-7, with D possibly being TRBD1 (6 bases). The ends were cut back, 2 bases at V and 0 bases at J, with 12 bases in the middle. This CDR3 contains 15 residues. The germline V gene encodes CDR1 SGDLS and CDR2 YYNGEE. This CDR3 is CASSVGHPSSYEQYF. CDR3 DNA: TGTGCCAGCAGCGTGGGACATCCGAGCTCCTACGAGCAGTACTTC.

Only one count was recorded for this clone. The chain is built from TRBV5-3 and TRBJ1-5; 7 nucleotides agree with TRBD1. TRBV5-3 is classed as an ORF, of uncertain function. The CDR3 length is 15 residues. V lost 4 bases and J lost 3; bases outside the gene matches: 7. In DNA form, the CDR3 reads TGTGCCAGAAGCGAGGCCGGGACAGTCAATCAGCCCCAGCATTTT. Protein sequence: CARSEAGTVNQPQHF.

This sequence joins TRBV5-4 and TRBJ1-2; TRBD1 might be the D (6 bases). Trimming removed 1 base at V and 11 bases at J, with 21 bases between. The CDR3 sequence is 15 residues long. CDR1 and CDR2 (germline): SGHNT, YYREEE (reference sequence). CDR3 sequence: CASSLRTVGSMRYTF. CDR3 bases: TGTGCCAGCAGCTTGCGGACAGTAGGAAGTATGAGGTACACCTTC.

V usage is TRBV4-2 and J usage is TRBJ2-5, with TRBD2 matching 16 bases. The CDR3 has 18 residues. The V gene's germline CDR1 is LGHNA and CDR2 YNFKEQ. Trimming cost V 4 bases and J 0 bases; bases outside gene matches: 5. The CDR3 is CASSPGTSGGGYQETQYF. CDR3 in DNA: TGTGCCAGCAGCCCCGGGACTAGCGGGGGGGGTTACCAAGAGACCCAGTACTTC.

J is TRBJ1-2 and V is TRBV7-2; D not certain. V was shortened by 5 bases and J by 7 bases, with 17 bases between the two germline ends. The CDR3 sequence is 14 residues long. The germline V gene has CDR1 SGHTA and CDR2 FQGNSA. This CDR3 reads CASSSTRHFRGYTF. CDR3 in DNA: TGTGCCAGCAGCAGCACCCGACATTTTCGTGGCTACACCTTC. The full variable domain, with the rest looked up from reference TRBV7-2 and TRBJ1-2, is GAGVSQSPSNKVTEKGKDVELRCDPISGHTALYWYRQSLGQGLEFLIYFQGNSAPDKSGLPSDRFSAERTGGSVSTLTIQRTQQEDSAVYLCASSSTRHFRGYTFGSGTRLTVV.

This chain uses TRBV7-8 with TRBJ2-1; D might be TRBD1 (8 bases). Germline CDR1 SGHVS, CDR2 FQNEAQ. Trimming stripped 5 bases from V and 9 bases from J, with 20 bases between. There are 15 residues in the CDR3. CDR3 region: CASSEDREWGGEQFF. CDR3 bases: TGTGCCAGCAGCGAGGACAGGGAGTGGGGGGGTGAGCAGTTCTTC.

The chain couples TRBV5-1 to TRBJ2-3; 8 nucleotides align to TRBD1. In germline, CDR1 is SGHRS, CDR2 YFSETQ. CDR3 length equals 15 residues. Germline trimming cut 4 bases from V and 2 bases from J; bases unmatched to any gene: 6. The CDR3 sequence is CASSPDRALTDTQYF. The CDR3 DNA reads TGCGCCAGCAGCCCGGACAGGGCCCTCACAGATACGCAGTATTTT.

The CDR3 here is CASSQDSNQPQHF. In nucleotides, the CDR3 is TGTGCCAGCAGCCAGGATAGCAATCAGCCCCAGCATTTT. The chain combines TRBV5-5 with TRBJ1-5, with D hard to call. This CDR3 is built from 13 residues. Trimming cost V 4 bases and J 0 bases, with 5 bases left between them. Germline CDR1 SGHKS, CDR2 YYEKEE (reference sequence).

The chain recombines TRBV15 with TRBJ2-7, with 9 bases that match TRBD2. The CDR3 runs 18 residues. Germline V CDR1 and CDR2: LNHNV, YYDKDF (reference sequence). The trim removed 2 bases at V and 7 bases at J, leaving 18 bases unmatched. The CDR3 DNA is TGTGCCACCAGCAGACTGAAGAAGGGTAGCGGGAGCGTCTTGGAGCAGTACTTC. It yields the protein CATSRLKKGSGSVLEQYF.

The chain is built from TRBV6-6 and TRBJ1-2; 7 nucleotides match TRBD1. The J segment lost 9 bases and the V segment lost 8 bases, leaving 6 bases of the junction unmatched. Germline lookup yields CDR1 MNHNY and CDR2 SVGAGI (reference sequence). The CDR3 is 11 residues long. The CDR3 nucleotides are TGTGCCAGCCGCGACAGGGAGAGCTACACCTTC. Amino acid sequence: CASRDRESYTF.

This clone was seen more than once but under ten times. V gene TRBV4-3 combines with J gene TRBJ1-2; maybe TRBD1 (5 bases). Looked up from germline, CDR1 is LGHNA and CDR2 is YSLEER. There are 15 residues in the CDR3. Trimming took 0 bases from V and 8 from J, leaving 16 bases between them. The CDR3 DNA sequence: TGCGCCAGCAGCCAAGAAGCCAGGGTTCTCTACGGCTACACCTTC. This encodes CASSQEARVLYGYTF.

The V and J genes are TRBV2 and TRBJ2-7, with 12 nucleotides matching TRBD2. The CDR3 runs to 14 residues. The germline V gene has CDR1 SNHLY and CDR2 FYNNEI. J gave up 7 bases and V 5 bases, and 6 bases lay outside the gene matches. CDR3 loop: CASSSTSGSHEQYF. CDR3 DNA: TGTGCCAGCAGTTCGACTAGCGGGAGCCATGAGCAGTACTTC.